This T cell receptor (beta chain) originates from a study of neurological immune-mediated disorders. Study-wide findings and caveats: Expanded clones shared no CDR3 amino acid sequences across subjects, suggesting private repertoires in all groups. Expansion of TCR clones was greatest in HTLV-1-associated myelopathy and smallest in multiple sclerosis, where it fell below that of healthy controls.

Every sequencing run generated in excess of 170 million TCR-beta sequences. These sequences covered 15-18 subjects. TCRdb ran MiXCR on the 5' RACE reads and lists one entry per CDR3 protein. The data contain about 43,000 distinct CDR3 sequences, roughly 13% of them singletons. The germline V and J ends were trimmed by 4 bases and 4 bases, with 12 bases remaining between them. The CDR3 contains 13 residues. Germline V gives CDR1 SGHRS, CDR2 YFSETQ. This clonotype was picked up many times. Antigen specificity is unknown. Source material: PBMCs. The chain links TRBV5-1 to TRBJ2-7; no clear D. This receptor was obtained from a female donor in good health. The CDR3 nucleotides read TGCGCCAGCAGCCCATATGGAGCTTACGAGCAGTACTTC. It translates to CASSPYGAYEQYF.